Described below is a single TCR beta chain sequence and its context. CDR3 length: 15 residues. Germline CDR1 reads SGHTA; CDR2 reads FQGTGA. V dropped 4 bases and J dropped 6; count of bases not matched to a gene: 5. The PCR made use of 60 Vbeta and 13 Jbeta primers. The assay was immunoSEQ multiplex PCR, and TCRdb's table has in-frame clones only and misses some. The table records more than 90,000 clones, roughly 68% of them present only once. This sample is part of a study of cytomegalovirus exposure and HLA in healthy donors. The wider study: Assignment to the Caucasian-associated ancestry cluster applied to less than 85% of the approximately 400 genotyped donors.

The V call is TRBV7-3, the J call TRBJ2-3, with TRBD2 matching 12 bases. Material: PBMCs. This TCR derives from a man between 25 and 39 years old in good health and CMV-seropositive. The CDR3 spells CASSSSSGRVDTQYF. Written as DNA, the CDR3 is TGTGCCAGCAGCTCCTCTAGCGGGAGGGTTGATACGCAGTATTTT.